This T cell receptor (beta chain) was sequenced during a study of regulatory T cells in long-lasting Graves disease. Across the whole study: Prior antithyroid drug treatment in newly diagnosed Graves' patients lasted under 3 months. Whole-study results and caveats: Those with persistent Graves' had less TCR diversity than newly diagnosed patients. When disease was persistent, TRBV28, TRBJ1-2 and TRBJ2-5 were the favored segments.

This clonotype was recorded a few times. Its antigen is not identified. Trimming stripped 5 bases from V and 8 bases from J, with 13 bases between. Germline V CDR1 and CDR2: DFQATT, SNEGSKA (reference sequence). CDR3 size: 12 residues. Time point of the sample: newly diagnosed GD, antithyroid drugs for less than 3 months. RNA isolated from PBMCs was used to make the TCR library. Approximately 8.9-milliliter peripheral blood samples went into EDTA tubes. Researchers made TCR beta libraries by using iRepertoire HTBI primers and running Arm-PCR on CDR3 regions. TCRdb re-called the multiplex PCR reads with MiXCR, one entry per CDR3 protein. The sample lists over 200,000 distinct CDR3 sequences; 15% to 20% were seen once.

The sample in question was peripheral blood mononuclear cells (PBMCs), obtained at new diagnosis, from a patient treated with antithyroid drugs. J is TRBJ2-1 and V is TRBV20-1, with a possible D match to TRBD2 (6 bases). This clonotype was obtained from a female donor with Graves disease. The CDR3 protein is CSAPRGGDEQFF. Written as DNA, the CDR3 is TGCAGTGCTCCGCGGGGTGGCGATGAGCAGTTCTTC.